These 3 T cell receptor beta chains share one sample of origin, sequenced in a study of T cell repertoires in cytomegalovirus infection. TCRdb re-analysed the reads in MiXCR, keeping a single row per CDR3 protein. The repertoire holds some 100,000 distinct CDR3 sequences, with more than 20% as singletons. Input material: CD8+ T cells from PBMCs. These receptors all come from a human donor in good health (CMV status not recorded). Some clones in this sample may be carry-over from other donors' samples.

By proportion, this clonotype is medium-sized. The chain employs TRBV7-2 and TRBJ2-7; D may be TRBD1 (5 bases). V dropped 6 bases and J dropped 1 base, with 16 bases sitting between them. Germline V gene sequence: CDR1 SGHTA, CDR2 FQGNSA. This CDR3 has 15 amino acids. CDR3 in amino acids: CASSLAREGSYEQYF. In DNA form, the CDR3 reads TGTGCCAGCAGTCTCGCCAGGGAAGGATCCTACGAGCAGTACTTC.

The rearrangement uses TRBV5-4 and TRBJ2-3; D unclear. Trimming pared 0 bases from V and 2 bases from J, leaving 10 bases between. This CDR3 comprises 15 residues. Germline V gene lookup returns CDR1 SGHNT and CDR2 YYREEE (reference sequence). The CDR3 DNA reads TGTGCCAGCAGCTTGGACCAGTTTGTCACAGATACGCAGTATTTT. Translated, it gives CASSLDQFVTDTQYF.

This clonotype has a handful of counts. The DNA of the CDR3 is TGTGCCAGCAGCTTAGCATCGAGTGTCAAAAACATTCAGTACTTC. The encoded protein is CASSLASSVKNIQYF. V and J are TRBV7-8 and TRBJ2-4; D remains unclear. Germline-derived CDR1 and CDR2 are SGHVS and FQNEAQ. The CDR3 totals 15 residues. The V end lost 0 bases, the J end lost 3 bases, and 9 bases lay between the germline ends.